Listed below are T cell receptor beta chains from one sample, sequenced in a study of blood T cell repertoires in COVID-19. The protocol was immunoSEQ multiplex PCR, while the TCRdb copy is restricted to in-frame clones and leaves out a portion. This repertoire shows about 90,000 clones, about three quarters found once; its top ten account for 7%. Sequencing was done on a sample of peripheral blood. The receptors derive from a man in his 70s with acute or convalescent COVID-19. CDR3s include the opening cysteine and the closing phenylalanine or tryptophan. Each record gives: D gene, J gene, clone size, V gene, CDR3 DNA, CDR3 protein. A D gene is named only where the DNA matches it firmly. A row's size may be missing; if present it is once, few, many or a size class.

>.|TRBJ1-4|.|TRBV19
TGTGCCAGTAGTATAGACTCAACTAATGAAAAACTGTTTTTT
CASSIDSTNEKLFF
>TRBD1|TRBJ2-1|.|TRBV15
TGTGCCACCAGCAGAGTGGGGACAGGGTCGAGCTCCTACAATGAGCAGTTCTTC
CATSRVGTGSSSYNEQFF
>.|TRBJ2-7|once|TRBV20-1
TGCAGTGCTAGAGCTCTCTACGAGCAGTACTTC
CSARALYEQYF
>.|TRBJ1-1|.|TRBV6-5
TGTGCCAGCAGTCTTGCGACTATGAACACTGAAGCTTTCTTT
CASSLATMNTEAFF
>TRBD2|TRBJ2-5|few|TRBV6-2/TRBV6-3
TGTGCCAGCAGTTACGGGAGCGGGAGAGGTCAGGAGACCCAGTACTTC
CASSYGSGRGQETQYF
>.|TRBJ1-6|.|TRBV18
TGTGCCAGCTCTCGCGGACGGGGTAATTCACCCCTCCACTTT
CASSRGRGNSPLHF
>TRBD2|TRBJ2-1|.|TRBV9
TGTGCCAGCAGCGTAGTGGGGACTAGCGGGGGGAGTTACAATGAGCAGTTCTTC
CASSVVGTSGGSYNEQFF
>TRBD1|TRBJ2-6|few|TRBV7-6
TGTGCCAGCAGCTTATCAACACAGGGGGCTGGGGCCAACGTCCTGACTTTC
CASSLSTQGAGANVLTF
>.|TRBJ2-3|few|TRBV6-1
TGTGCCAGCAGTGAAGGCGTTTCCACAGATACGCAGTATTTT
CASSEGVSTDTQYF
>.|TRBJ2-5|few|TRBV5-4
TGTGCCAGCCGTCCGGTCGTGGAGCAAGAGACCCAGTACTTC
CASRPVVEQETQYF
>.|TRBJ2-7|.|TRBV27
TGTGCCAGCAGTGCGAAACTAGCCACCCTCTACGAGCAGTACTTC
CASSAKLATLYEQYF
>TRBD1|TRBJ1-2|.|TRBV7-6
TGTGCCAGCAGCTCCGGACAGGGCCAGGAGGGCTACACCTTC
CASSSGQGQEGYTF
>TRBD1|TRBJ1-1|.|TRBV10-3
TGTGCCATCAGTGGGGGGGACAGGGCTGGGAACACTGAAGCTTTCTTT
CAISGGDRAGNTEAFF
>.|TRBJ2-5|few|TRBV5-1
TGCGCCAGCAGCTTGGTCCTTCTCGGTCGGTTCGAAGAGACCCAGTACTTC
CASSLVLLGRFEETQYF
>.|TRBJ2-1|.|TRBV11-3
TGTGCCAGCAGCTCAACTAGCAATGAGCAGTTCTTC
CASSSTSNEQFF
>TRBD1|TRBJ1-1|.|TRBV28
TGTGCCAGCACTAGTAGTTACAGGGGAGGACGCTGGGGAGACACTGAAGCTTTCTTT
CASTSSYRGGRWGDTEAFF
>TRBD1|TRBJ1-6|.|TRBV10-3
TGTGCCACGTCCTCGGGACAGACTAATTCACCCCTCCACTTT
CATSSGQTNSPLHF
>TRBD1|TRBJ2-7|few|TRBV7-7
TGTGCCAGCAGCCACTACGCCACGGGACAGGGTTCCTACGAGCAGTACTTC
CASSHYATGQGSYEQYF
>TRBD1|TRBJ1-3|.|TRBV24-1
TGTGCCACCAGTGACCTGGACAGGGAGGGTGGAAACACCATATATTTT
CATSDLDREGGNTIYF
>.|TRBJ1-3|.|TRBV3-1/TRBV3-2
TGTGCCAGCAGCCAATTTATTAAAAACACCATATATTTT
CASSQFIKNTIYF
>TRBD1|TRBJ1-2|once|TRBV24-1
TGTGCCACCAGTGAACCTACAGGGGGAAACTATGGCTACACCTTC
CATSEPTGGNYGYTF
>TRBD1|TRBJ1-1|few|TRBV28
TGTGCCAGCAGTTTAGAACGGAAACCGGGACAGGGCTACAGGAACACTGAAGCTTTCTTT
CASSLERKPGQGYRNTEAFF
>.|TRBJ1-1|.|TRBV30
TGTGCCTGGAGTGTACATTTAGGGGTGAACACTGAAGCTTTCTTT
CAWSVHLGVNTEAFF
>.|TRBJ1-2|.|TRBV6-5
TGTGCCAGCGCCGCCTCCCCCGGGGGGCCATTTGGCTACACCTTC
CASAASPGGPFGYTF
>.|TRBJ1-1|.|TRBV9
TGTGCCAGCAGCGTAGAGGAAACAGGGTGGGACACTGAAGCTTTCTTT
CASSVEETGWDTEAFF
>.|TRBJ2-1|.|TRBV19
TGTGCCAGTAGTATACAGGGATGGGATGAGCAGTTCTTC
CASSIQGWDEQFF
>.|TRBJ2-3|.|TRBV19
TGTGCCAGTAGTGCCCGTTCTATGGATACGCAGTATTTT
CASSARSMDTQYF
>.|TRBJ1-1|once|TRBV24-1
TGTGCCACTAGGCCCCTAGACGGAACGAACACTGAAGCTTTCTTT
CATRPLDGTNTEAFF
>.|TRBJ2-2|.|TRBV2
TGTGCCAGCAGTGAATGGGCAGGGCCAGCCGGGGAGCTGTTTTTT
CASSEWAGPAGELFF
>TRBD2|TRBJ2-3|.|TRBV29-1
TGCAGCGTTGAAGATCGGGGATTTAGCGGGGGGAGGACAGATACGCAGTATTTT
CSVEDRGFSGGRTDTQYF
>TRBD1|TRBJ1-1|.|TRBV4-1
TGCGCCAGCAGCCAAGGACAGGGGGCTGAAGCTTTCTTT
CASSQGQGAEAFF
>TRBD1|TRBJ2-4|.|TRBV5-4
TGTGCCAGCAGCTTGGCCGGACAGGGAGGCTTAGCCAAAAACATTCAGTACTTC
CASSLAGQGGLAKNIQYF
>.|TRBJ1-5|few|TRBV24-1
TGTGCCACCAGTGTGGGACACAGCAATCAGCCCCAGCATTTT
CATSVGHSNQPQHF
>TRBD2|TRBJ2-5|.|TRBV9
TGTGCCAGCAGCGATGGTTTAGCGGGGGTGGAGACCCAGTACTTC
CASSDGLAGVETQYF
>.|TRBJ2-3|.|TRBV5-1
TGCGCCAGCAGCCCCGAGGGGGGGGATACGCAGTATTTT
CASSPEGGDTQYF
>TRBD1|TRBJ1-5|.|TRBV19
TGTGCCAGTAGTATGACAGGGGGTCAGCCCCAGCATTTT
CASSMTGGQPQHF
>.|TRBJ2-7|medium-sized|TRBV9
TGTGCCAGCAGCGTAGGGAGCGGATCCTACGAGCAGTACTTC
CASSVGSGSYEQYF
>TRBD1|TRBJ1-4|.|TRBV29-1
TGCAGCGTCTCGACAGGGGTTGGCGAAAAACTGTTTTTT
CSVSTGVGEKLFF
>TRBD1|TRBJ1-5|.|TRBV19
TGTGCCAGTAGAACACAGGGGAATAGCAATCAGCCCCAGCATTTT
CASRTQGNSNQPQHF
>TRBD1|TRBJ1-1|.|TRBV7-8
TGTGCCAGCAGCCAGGGCCTAACGAGGGGGCAGAGCACTGAAGCTTTCTTT
CASSQGLTRGQSTEAFF
>.|TRBJ2-1|.|TRBV6-5
TGTGCCAGCACCGGGTCAAAGTGGAATGAGCAGTTCTTC
CASTGSKWNEQFF
>TRBD1|TRBJ2-5|once|TRBV2
TGTGCCAGCAGACCAGGACAGGGGACCCAAGAGACCCAGTACTTC
CASRPGQGTQETQYF
>.|TRBJ2-1|.|TRBV5-4
TGTGCCAGCAGCCCCCAGGCGGGGGCCCAGCACAATGAGCAGTTCTTC
CASSPQAGAQHNEQFF
>TRBD1|TRBJ2-2|.|TRBV2
TGTGCCAGCCGGGACAGACCCACCGGGGAGCTGTTTTTT
CASRDRPTGELFF